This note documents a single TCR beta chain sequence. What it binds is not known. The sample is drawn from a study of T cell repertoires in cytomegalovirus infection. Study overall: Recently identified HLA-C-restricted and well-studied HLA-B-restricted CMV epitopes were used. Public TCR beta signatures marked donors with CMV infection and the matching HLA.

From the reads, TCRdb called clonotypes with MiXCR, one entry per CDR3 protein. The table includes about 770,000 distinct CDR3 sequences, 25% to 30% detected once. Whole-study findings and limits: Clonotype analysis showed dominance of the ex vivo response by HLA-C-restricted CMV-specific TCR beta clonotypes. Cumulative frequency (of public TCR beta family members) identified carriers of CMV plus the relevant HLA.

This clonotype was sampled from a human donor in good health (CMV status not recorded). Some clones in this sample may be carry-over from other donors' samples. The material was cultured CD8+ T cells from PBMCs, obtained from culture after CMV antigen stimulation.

The DNA of the CDR3 is TGTGCCAGCAGTGATCTACAGGGTCTCAAGAGCTCCTACGAGCAGTACGTC. Translated: CASSDLQGLKSSYEQYV. The chain links TRBV6-1 to TRBJ2-7, with D possibly being TRBD1 (6 bases). The V end lost 3 bases, the J end lost 0 bases, and 18 bases lay between the germline ends. Germline V gives CDR1 MNHNS, CDR2 SASEGT. CDR3 length: 17 residues.